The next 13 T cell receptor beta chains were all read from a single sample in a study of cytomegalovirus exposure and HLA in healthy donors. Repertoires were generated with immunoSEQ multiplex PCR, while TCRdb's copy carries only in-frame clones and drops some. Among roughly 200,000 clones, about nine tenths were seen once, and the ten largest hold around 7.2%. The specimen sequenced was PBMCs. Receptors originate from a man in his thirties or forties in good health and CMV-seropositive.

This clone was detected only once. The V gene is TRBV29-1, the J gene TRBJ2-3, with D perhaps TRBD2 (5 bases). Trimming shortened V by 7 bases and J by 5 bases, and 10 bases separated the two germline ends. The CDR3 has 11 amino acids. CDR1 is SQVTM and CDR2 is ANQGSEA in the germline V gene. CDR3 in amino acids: CSGRRGDTQYF. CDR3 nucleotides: TGCAGCGGCCGACGGGGAGATACGCAGTATTTT.

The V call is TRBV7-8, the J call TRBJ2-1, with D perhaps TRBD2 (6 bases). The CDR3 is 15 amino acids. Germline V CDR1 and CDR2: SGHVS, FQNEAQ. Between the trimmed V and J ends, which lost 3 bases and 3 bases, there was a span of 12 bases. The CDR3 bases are TGTGCCAGCAGCTTTAGACTAGAGAACTACAATGAGCAGTTCTTC. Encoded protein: CASSFRLENYNEQFF.

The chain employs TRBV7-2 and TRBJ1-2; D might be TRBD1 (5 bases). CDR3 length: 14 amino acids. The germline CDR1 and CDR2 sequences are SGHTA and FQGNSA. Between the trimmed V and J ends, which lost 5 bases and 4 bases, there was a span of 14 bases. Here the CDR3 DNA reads TGTGCCAGCAGCGCCAGGAGGGGAGGCTATGGCTACACCTTC. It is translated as CASSARRGGYGYTF.

CDR3 sequence (DNA): TGTGCCTGGAGTCGGACAGGGTCTGAAGCTTTCTTT. Translation gives CAWSRTGSEAFF. The V and J genes are TRBV30 and TRBJ1-1; 8 bases match TRBD1. V was clipped by 2 bases and J by 6 bases; unmatched bases: 2. In germline, CDR1 is GTSNPN, CDR2 SVGIG (reference sequence). This CDR3 spans 12 amino acids.

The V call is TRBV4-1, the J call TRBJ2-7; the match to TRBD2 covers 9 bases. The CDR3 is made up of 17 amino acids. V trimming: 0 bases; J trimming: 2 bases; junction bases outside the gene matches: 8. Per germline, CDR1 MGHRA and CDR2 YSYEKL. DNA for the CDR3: TGCGCCAGCAGCCAAGATCGGCGGGAGGGGTCTACCTACGAGCAGTACTTC. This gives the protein CASSQDRREGSTYEQYF.

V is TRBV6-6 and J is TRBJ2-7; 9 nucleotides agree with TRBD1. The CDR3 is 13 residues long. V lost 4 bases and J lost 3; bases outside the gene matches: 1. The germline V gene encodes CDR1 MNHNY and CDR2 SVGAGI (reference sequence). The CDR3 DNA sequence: TGTGCCAGCAGTTGGGGACAGGGCTACGAGCAGTACTTC. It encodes CASSWGQGYEQYF.

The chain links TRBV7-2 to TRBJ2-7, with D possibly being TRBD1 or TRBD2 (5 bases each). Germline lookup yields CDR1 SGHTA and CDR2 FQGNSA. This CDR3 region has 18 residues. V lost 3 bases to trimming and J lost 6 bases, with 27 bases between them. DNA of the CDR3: TGTGCCAGCAGCTTGACAGAAGTCGTGCCTCGGAGGAGGCGCGAGCAGTACTTC. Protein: CASSLTEVVPRRRREQYF.

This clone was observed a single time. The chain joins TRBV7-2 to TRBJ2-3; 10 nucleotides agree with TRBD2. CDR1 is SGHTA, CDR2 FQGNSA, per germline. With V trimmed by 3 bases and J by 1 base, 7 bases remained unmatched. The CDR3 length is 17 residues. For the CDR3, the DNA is TGTGCCAGCAGCTTCCAAGCGGGAGGGCCGGGCACAGATACGCAGTATTTT. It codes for CASSFQAGGPGTDTQYF.

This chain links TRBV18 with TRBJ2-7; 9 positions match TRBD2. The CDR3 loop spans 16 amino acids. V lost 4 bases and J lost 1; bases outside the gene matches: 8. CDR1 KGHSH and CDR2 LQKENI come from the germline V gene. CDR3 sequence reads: CASSLATSGLSYEQYF. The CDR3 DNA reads TGTGCCAGCTCACTCGCCACTAGCGGGCTTTCCTACGAGCAGTACTTC. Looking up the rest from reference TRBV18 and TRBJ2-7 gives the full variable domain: NAGVMQNPRHLVRRRGQEARLRCSPMKGHSHVYWYRQLPEEGLKFMVYLQKENIIDESGMPKERFSAEFPKEGPSILRIQQVVRGDSAAYFCASSLATSGLSYEQYFGPGTRLTVT.

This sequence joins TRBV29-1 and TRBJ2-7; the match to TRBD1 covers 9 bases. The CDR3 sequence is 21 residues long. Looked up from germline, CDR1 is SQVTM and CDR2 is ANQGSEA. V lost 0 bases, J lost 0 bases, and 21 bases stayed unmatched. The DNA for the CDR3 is TGCAGCGTTGAAGATCTCTTTGTTCGGACAGGGGAGCTCGGCCGCTCCTACGAGCAGTACTTC. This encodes CSVEDLFVRTGELGRSYEQYF.

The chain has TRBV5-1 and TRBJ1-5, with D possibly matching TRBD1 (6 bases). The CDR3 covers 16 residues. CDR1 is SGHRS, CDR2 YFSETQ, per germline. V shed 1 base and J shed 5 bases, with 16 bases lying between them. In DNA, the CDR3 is TGCGCCAGCAGCTTGCATGGGGGGCAGACTGATCAGCCCCAGCATTTT. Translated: CASSLHGGQTDQPQHF. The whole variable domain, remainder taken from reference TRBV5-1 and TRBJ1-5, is KAGVTQTPRYLIKTRGQQVTLSCSPISGHRSVSWYQQTPGQGLQFLFEYFSETQRNKGNFPGRFSGRQFSNSRSEMNVSTLELGDSALYLCASSLHGGQTDQPQHFGDGTRLSIL.

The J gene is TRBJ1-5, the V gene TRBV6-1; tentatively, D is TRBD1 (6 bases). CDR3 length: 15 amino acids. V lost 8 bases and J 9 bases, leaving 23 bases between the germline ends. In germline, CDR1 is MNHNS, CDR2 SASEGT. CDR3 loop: CASLDLGAVGVPQHF. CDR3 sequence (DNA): TGTGCCAGCCTGGACTTGGGGGCAGTGGGAGTGCCCCAGCATTTT.

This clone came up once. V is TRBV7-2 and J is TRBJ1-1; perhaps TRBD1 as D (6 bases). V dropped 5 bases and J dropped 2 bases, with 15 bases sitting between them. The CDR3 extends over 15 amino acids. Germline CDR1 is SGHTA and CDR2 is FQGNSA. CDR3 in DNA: TGTGCCAGCAGCCAAACCGGGACACAAAACACTGAAGCTTTCTTT. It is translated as CASSQTGTQNTEAFF.